A selection of T cell receptor beta chains follows, all from one sample in a study of T-cell reconstitution after alpha-beta-depleted transplantation in children. TCRdb ran MiXCR on the PCR reads and lists one entry per CDR3 protein. The sample shows 900,000 or so distinct CDR3 sequences, approximately 15% of them seen only once. Sample: PBMCs, mostly from graft donor cells, taken 360 days after TCRalphabeta/CD19-depleted stem cell transplant. These TCRs come from a male patient between 5 and 17 years old who had a stem cell transplant for acute lymphoblastic leukemia, so the T cells may come from the graft donor. Both conserved end residues are part of each CDR3.

V: TRBV29-1; J: TRBJ2-7; CDR3: CSVDGLAGGGSYEQYF
V: TRBV2; J: TRBJ2-2; CDR3: CASSERVGLVSAGELFF
V: TRBV6-5; J: TRBJ2-1; CDR3: CASSYSTRGRREQFF
V: TRBV5-1; J: TRBJ2-1; CDR3: CASRLDYSEQFF
V: TRBV7-3; J: TRBJ1-1; CDR3: CASSARGGDAEAYF
V: TRBV7-9; J: TRBJ1-5; CDR3: CASSLGTAVNQPQHF
V: TRBV6-1; J: TRBJ2-7; CDR3: CASRSKGRANYEQYF
V: TRBV14; J: TRBJ2-3; CDR3: CASSPRGTSGSWSSDTQYF
V: TRBV15; J: TRBJ2-5; CDR3: CATSRDRGQGDQETQYF
V: TRBV6-5; J: TRBJ1-6; CDR3: CASSYVTYNSPLHF
V: TRBV5-1; J: TRBJ2-1; CDR3: CASSPPGTHNEQFF
V: TRBV5-1; J: TRBJ1-3; CDR3: CASSLTGVGNTIYF
V: TRBV19; J: TRBJ2-7; CDR3: CASSTGLAGGRYEQYF
V: TRBV12-3/TRBV12-4; J: TRBJ2-1; CDR3: CASTRRTSGRANEQFF
V: TRBV7-2; J: TRBJ2-2; CDR3: CASSILASGNTGELFF
V: TRBV7-6; J: TRBJ2-1; CDR3: CASSSKPMVGVSAGGPEAHNEQFF
V: TRBV7-2; J: TRBJ2-1; CDR3: CASSEGTDRVASYNEQFF
V: TRBV5-1; J: TRBJ1-4; CDR3: CASAWVATNEKLFF
V: TRBV28; J: TRBJ2-5; CDR3: CVSSLNIPQETQYF
V: TRBV2; J: TRBJ2-2; CDR3: CASTEGGYTTGELFF
V: TRBV12-3/TRBV12-4; J: TRBJ1-4; CDR3: CASSPGRHGGYEKLFF
V: TRBV19; J: TRBJ2-6; CDR3: CASGTSSGANVLTF
V: TRBV25-1; J: TRBJ1-4; CDR3: CASSETFRGAKANEKLFF
V: TRBV5-1; J: TRBJ2-5; CDR3: CASSLYTSGRRPGETQYF
V: TRBV12-3/TRBV12-4; J: TRBJ2-7; CDR3: CASSLVTSGRREDEQYF
V: TRBV7-6; J: TRBJ2-1; CDR3: CASVGSGNNEQFF
V: TRBV29-1; J: TRBJ2-1; CDR3: CSVSSGRASEQFF
V: TRBV6-1; J: TRBJ1-5; CDR3: CASTPSGGGNQPQHF
V: TRBV5-5; J: TRBJ1-6; CDR3: CASSFGSYNSPLHF
V: TRBV5-1; J: TRBJ1-1; CDR3: CASSLVGGGSIATEAFF
V: TRBV5-6; J: TRBJ2-2; CDR3: CASSSPSGRNTGELFF
V: TRBV7-8; J: TRBJ2-1; CDR3: CASSLELAGDSYNEQFF
V: TRBV5-1; J: TRBJ1-2; CDR3: CASSFPPNYGYTF
V: TRBV2; J: TRBJ2-3; CDR3: CAICLVFVASGSTDTQYF
V: TRBV5-1; J: TRBJ2-5; CDR3: CASSFFPSGQETQYF
V: TRBV29-1; J: TRBJ2-5; CDR3: CSVEIPSHIPVKETQYF
V: TRBV20-1; J: TRBJ2-1; CDR3: CSAEETSGYNEQFF
V: TRBV12-3/TRBV12-4; J: TRBJ2-7; CDR3: CASRQTPWDEQYF
V: TRBV5-1; J: TRBJ2-1; CDR3: CASRSDLYYYNEQFF
V: TRBV11-2; J: TRBJ2-7; CDR3: CASRASAQYEQYF
V: TRBV12-3/TRBV12-4; J: TRBJ2-7; CDR3: CASSLVLHEQYF
V: TRBV3-1; J: TRBJ2-7; CDR3: CASSRTGTGRYEQYF
V: TRBV20-1; J: TRBJ2-6; CDR3: CSAPSRRQRGLVSGANVLTF
V: TRBV27; J: TRBJ2-1; CDR3: CASSNSVWSYNEQFF
V: TRBV5-1; J: TRBJ2-3; CDR3: CASSLVGGPFTDTQYF
V: TRBV6-5; J: TRBJ2-7; CDR3: CASSYSRLEEGYEQYF
V: TRBV5-1; J: TRBJ2-7; CDR3: CASSLDGQGIYEQYF
V: TRBV7-6; J: TRBJ2-7; CDR3: CASSSRGNTYEQYF
V: TRBV29-1; J: TRBJ1-5; CDR3: CSVGLAGNGNQPQHF